The 21 T cell receptor beta chains presented below share a single source sample, sequenced in a study of T cells in Graves' hyperthyroidism and ophthalmopathy. There were TCR beta CDR3 regions amplified from RNA transcripts. HTBI primers drove first-round RT-PCR of the TCR CDR3. TCRdb processed the multiplex PCR reads anew with MiXCR; each CDR3 protein has one entry. The sample holds over 450,000 distinct CDR3 sequences; roughly a sixth are singletons and the top ten take approximately 15%. The sample was blood. The receptor set was obtained from a woman between 18 and 29 years old with Graves' ophthalmopathy.

This clonotype was detected a few times. The chain links TRBV20-1 to TRBJ2-2; D not resolved. V lost 6 bases, J lost 7 bases, and 21 bases lay in between. Germline-derived CDR1 and CDR2 are DFQATT and SNEGSKA (reference sequence). There are 15 residues in the CDR3. The CDR3, as DNA: TGCAGTGCCAACGACCAAAGCCAGGATTTCGGGGAGCTGTTTTTT. It codes for CSANDQSQDFGELFF.

Ten or more counts support this clonotype. V usage is TRBV11-1 and J usage is TRBJ2-4; a weak D match, TRBD1 (6 bases). CDR3 length: 15 amino acids. CDR1 and CDR2 from the germline V gene are SGHAT and FQDESV (reference sequence). Trimming shortened V by 5 bases and J by 0 bases, and 11 bases separated the two germline ends. CDR3 residues: CASSQGLLAKNIQYF. The CDR3 DNA sequence: TGTGCCAGCAGCCAGGGGCTACTAGCCAAAAACATTCAGTACTTC.

The rearrangement links TRBV2 to TRBJ2-4; TRBD2 aligns across 7 bases. This CDR3 spans 13 amino acids. The trim removed 7 bases at V and 4 bases at J, leaving 4 bases unmatched. Germline CDR1 SNHLY, CDR2 FYNNEI. The CDR3 loop reads CASTGGTKNIQYF. The CDR3 DNA reads as TGTGCCAGCACCGGGGGGACGAAAAACATTCAGTACTTC.

This clonotype was recorded a few times. V usage is TRBV28 and J usage is TRBJ2-3; D ambiguous. CDR1 is MDHEN, CDR2 SYDVKM, per germline. The CDR3 covers 12 residues. V lost 9 bases to trimming and J lost 6 bases, with 13 bases between them. DNA for the CDR3: TGTGCCAGTAAAACAGTTTTGGATACGCAGTATTTT. Its protein product is CASKTVLDTQYF.

The gene calls are TRBV20-1 and TRBJ2-1; D call uncertain. The V end lost 2 bases, the J end lost 8 bases, and 7 bases lay between the germline ends. The CDR3 consists of 11 residues. CDR1 is DFQATT, CDR2 SNEGSKA, per germline (reference sequence). The CDR3 DNA is TGCAGTGCTAGAATCTGGGATGAGCAGTTCTTC. Translating gives CSARIWDEQFF.

As for this clonotype: A much larger clone lies one base from this, so it may be a read error. CDR3 protein: CASSGGARNEQFF. In DNA, the CDR3 is TGTGCCAGCAGTGGGGGGGCCCGCAATGAGCAGTTCTTC. The J gene is TRBJ2-1, the V gene TRBV6-2 or TRBV6-3; D is perhaps TRBD2 (7 bases). CDR3 length: 13 residues. CDR1 is MNHEY and CDR2 is SVGEGT in the germline V gene. V lost 5 bases, J lost 6 bases, and 11 bases lay in between.

This clonotype was observed at least ten times. V and J are TRBV7-6 and TRBJ2-1, with D perhaps matching TRBD1 (6 bases). Per germline, CDR1 SGHVS and CDR2 FNYEAQ. The CDR3 totals 19 residues. Trimming took 7 bases from V and 7 from J, leaving 32 bases between them. The CDR3 DNA follows: TGTGCCAGCACCCCCCCAGGGGTGGTGGTGCCTTCCCCAAATAATGAGCAGTTCTTC. It encodes CASTPPGVVVPSPNNEQFF. The variable domain in full, completed from reference TRBV7-6 and TRBJ2-1, reads GAGVSQSPRYKVTKRGQDVALRCDPISGHVSLYWYRQALGQGPEFLTYFNYEAQQDKSGLPNDRFSAERPEGSISTLTIQRTEQRDSAMYRCASTPPGVVVPSPNNEQFFGPGTRLTVL.

This clonotype was seen a handful of times. V gene TRBV5-1 combines with J gene TRBJ1-1; 7 bases map to TRBD1. The germline V gene has CDR1 SGHRS and CDR2 YFSETQ. Trimming at V came to 9 bases and at J to 0 bases, leaving 26 bases not matched to a gene. This CDR3 has 20 amino acids. The CDR3 sequence: CATGLQRQGRIQLMNTEAFF. The CDR3 nucleotides are TGCGCCACCGGCTTGCAGAGACAGGGCAGGATCCAACTAATGAACACTGAAGCTTTCTTT.

This clonotype was detected many times. V is TRBV27 and J is TRBJ1-5; D possibly corresponds to TRBD1 (5 bases). V lost 3 bases, J lost 5 bases, and 8 bases lay in between. The germline CDR1 and CDR2 sequences are MNHEY and SMNVEV (reference sequence). The CDR3 sequence is 13 residues long. The CDR3 is CASSLIGDQPQHF. The CDR3 DNA reads TGTGCCAGCAGTTTGATAGGGGATCAGCCCCAGCATTTT.

This rearrangement joins TRBV24-1 to TRBJ2-3; maybe TRBD1 (5 bases). The CDR3 has 16 amino acids. Per the germline V gene, CDR1 is KGHDR and CDR2 is SFDVKD. The V and J ends lost 4 bases and 2 bases respectively, with 15 bases between them. The CDR3: CATSDQGTGNTDTQYF. DNA for the CDR3: TGTGCCACCAGTGACCAGGGTACCGGTAACACAGATACGCAGTATTTT.

DNA of the CDR3: TGTGCCAGCAGTCCGCGGACAGGGGTAAATCAGCCCCAGCATTTT. Protein: CASSPRTGVNQPQHF. The V gene is TRBV27, the J gene TRBJ1-5, with 9 positions matching TRBD1. With V trimmed by 5 bases and J by 4 bases, 6 bases remained unmatched. This CDR3 contains 15 residues. Germline-derived CDR1 and CDR2 are MNHEY and SMNVEV (reference sequence).

This clonotype was seen many times. This sequence joins TRBV5-1 and TRBJ2-1; TRBD1 or TRBD2 may be the D gene (6 bases each). Deletions cut 0 bases from V and 8 bases from J, with 12 bases between. CDR1 and CDR2 from the germline V gene are SGHRS and YFSETQ. This CDR3 has 14 residues. CDR3 sequence (DNA): TGCGCCAGCAGCTTGGTGGGGGGCGCGGATGAGCAGTTCTTC. Translating it yields CASSLVGGADEQFF. The full variable domain, with the rest looked up from reference TRBV5-1 and TRBJ2-1, is KAGVTQTPRYLIKTRGQQVTLSCSPISGHRSVSWYQQTPGQGLQFLFEYFSETQRNKGNFPGRFSGRQFSNSRSEMNVSTLELGDSALYLCASSLVGGADEQFFGPGTRLTVL.

This clonotype was recorded at least ten times. The chain links TRBV30 to TRBJ1-2, with D unresolved. Germline lookup yields CDR1 GTSNPN and CDR2 SVGIG (reference sequence). Trimming took 0 bases from V and 5 from J, leaving 16 bases between them. There are 15 residues in the CDR3. The CDR3 DNA sequence: TGTGCCTGGAGTGTGTACGGCGGGATGGGATATGGCTACACCTTC. Amino acids: CAWSVYGGMGYGYTF.

The rearrangement links TRBV20-1 to TRBJ1-6; weak D call: TRBD1 (5 bases). Germline-derived CDR1 and CDR2 are DFQATT and SNEGSKA (reference sequence). V lost 0 bases, J lost 6 bases, and 12 bases lay in between. The CDR3 extends over 15 amino acids. The CDR3 DNA reads as TGCAGTGCTAGAGAACAGGATAATAGTAATTCACCCCTCCACTTT. Protein product: CSAREQDNSNSPLHF.

This clonotype was picked up many times. CDR3 in amino acids: CASSPSLAGAIYNEQFF. For the CDR3, the DNA is TGTGCCAGCAGTCCCTCGTTAGCGGGAGCGATCTACAATGAGCAGTTCTTC. The chain couples TRBV27 to TRBJ2-1; 9 bases match TRBD2. With V trimmed by 5 bases and J by 3 bases, 11 bases remained unmatched. The CDR3 spans 17 residues. Germline V gene data show CDR1 as MNHEY and CDR2 as SMNVEV (reference sequence).

This clonotype has a count of ten or more. The rearrangement uses TRBV7-2 and TRBJ2-7; a possible D gene is TRBD1 (6 bases). Per germline, CDR1 SGHTA and CDR2 FQGNSA. Trimming pared 3 bases from V and 6 bases from J, leaving 18 bases between. This CDR3 region has 15 residues. CDR3 DNA sequence: TGTGCCAGCAGCTTGCGAGGGGGAGACCGATCCGAGCAGTACTTC. Translated, it gives CASSLRGGDRSEQYF. Filled out from reference TRBV7-2 and TRBJ2-7, the complete variable domain reads GAGVSQSPSNKVTEKGKDVELRCDPISGHTALYWYRQSLGQGLEFLIYFQGNSAPDKSGLPSDRFSAERTGGSVSTLTIQRTQQEDSAVYLCASSLRGGDRSEQYFGPGTRLTVT.

In this sample, this clonotype turned up many times. J is TRBJ2-3 and V is TRBV28, with D hard to call. The V gene's germline CDR1 is MDHEN and CDR2 SYDVKM. This CDR3 comprises 16 residues. The V end lost 3 bases, the J end lost 4 bases, and 17 bases lay between the germline ends. CDR3 amino acids: CASSFRAGVESDTQYF. The CDR3 region has the DNA TGTGCCAGCAGTTTTCGGGCCGGCGTGGAATCAGATACGCAGTATTTT. The full variable domain, in which reference TRBV28 and TRBJ2-3 provide the parts outside the CDR3, is DVKVTQSSRYLVKRTGEKVFLECVQDMDHENMFWYRQDPGLGLRLIYFSYDVKMKEKGDIPEGYSVSREKKERFSLILESASTNQTSMYLCASSFRAGVESDTQYFGPGTRLTVL.

This clonotype showed up many times. V usage is TRBV28 and J usage is TRBJ2-2; D is perhaps TRBD1 (6 bases). CDR3 size: 14 residues. Looked up from germline, CDR1 is MDHEN and CDR2 is SYDVKM. The germline V and J ends were trimmed by 6 bases and 9 bases, with 17 bases remaining between them. CDR3 loop: CASRPLGGSRELFF. The CDR3 DNA follows: TGTGCCAGCAGACCTCTAGGGGGTTCCAGGGAGCTGTTTTTT.

The table lists this clonotype with many counts. This rearrangement joins TRBV18 to TRBJ1-1; D remains ambiguous. V lost 4 bases and J 4 bases, leaving 7 bases between the germline ends. The CDR3 has 12 residues. The germline CDR1 and CDR2 sequences are KGHSH and LQKENI. The CDR3 nucleotides read TGTGCCAGCTCACTAACGAGCACTGAAGCTTTCTTT. Translating it yields CASSLTSTEAFF.

This clonotype has ten or more counts. The chain carries TRBV5-1 and TRBJ2-1; 11 nucleotides agree with TRBD2. With 6 bases clipped from V and 9 bases from J, the junction kept 8 bases outside the gene matches. Germline V lookup: CDR1 SGHRS, CDR2 YFSETQ. The CDR3 is 14 amino acids. The CDR3 is CASTLAGGLGEQFF. The CDR3 coding sequence is TGCGCCAGCACCTTAGCGGGGGGGCTTGGTGAGCAGTTCTTC.

Concerning this clonotype itself: A read error may account for a junction end that differs from germline. V and J are TRBV6-1 and TRBJ2-7; 11 bases agree with TRBD2. The CDR3 has 15 amino acids. Germline V gene data show CDR1 as MNHNS and CDR2 as SASEGT. The CDR3 nucleotides read TGTGCCAGCAGTTCACTAGCGGGAGAGACCTACGGGCAGTACTTC. It yields the protein CASSSLAGETYGQYF.